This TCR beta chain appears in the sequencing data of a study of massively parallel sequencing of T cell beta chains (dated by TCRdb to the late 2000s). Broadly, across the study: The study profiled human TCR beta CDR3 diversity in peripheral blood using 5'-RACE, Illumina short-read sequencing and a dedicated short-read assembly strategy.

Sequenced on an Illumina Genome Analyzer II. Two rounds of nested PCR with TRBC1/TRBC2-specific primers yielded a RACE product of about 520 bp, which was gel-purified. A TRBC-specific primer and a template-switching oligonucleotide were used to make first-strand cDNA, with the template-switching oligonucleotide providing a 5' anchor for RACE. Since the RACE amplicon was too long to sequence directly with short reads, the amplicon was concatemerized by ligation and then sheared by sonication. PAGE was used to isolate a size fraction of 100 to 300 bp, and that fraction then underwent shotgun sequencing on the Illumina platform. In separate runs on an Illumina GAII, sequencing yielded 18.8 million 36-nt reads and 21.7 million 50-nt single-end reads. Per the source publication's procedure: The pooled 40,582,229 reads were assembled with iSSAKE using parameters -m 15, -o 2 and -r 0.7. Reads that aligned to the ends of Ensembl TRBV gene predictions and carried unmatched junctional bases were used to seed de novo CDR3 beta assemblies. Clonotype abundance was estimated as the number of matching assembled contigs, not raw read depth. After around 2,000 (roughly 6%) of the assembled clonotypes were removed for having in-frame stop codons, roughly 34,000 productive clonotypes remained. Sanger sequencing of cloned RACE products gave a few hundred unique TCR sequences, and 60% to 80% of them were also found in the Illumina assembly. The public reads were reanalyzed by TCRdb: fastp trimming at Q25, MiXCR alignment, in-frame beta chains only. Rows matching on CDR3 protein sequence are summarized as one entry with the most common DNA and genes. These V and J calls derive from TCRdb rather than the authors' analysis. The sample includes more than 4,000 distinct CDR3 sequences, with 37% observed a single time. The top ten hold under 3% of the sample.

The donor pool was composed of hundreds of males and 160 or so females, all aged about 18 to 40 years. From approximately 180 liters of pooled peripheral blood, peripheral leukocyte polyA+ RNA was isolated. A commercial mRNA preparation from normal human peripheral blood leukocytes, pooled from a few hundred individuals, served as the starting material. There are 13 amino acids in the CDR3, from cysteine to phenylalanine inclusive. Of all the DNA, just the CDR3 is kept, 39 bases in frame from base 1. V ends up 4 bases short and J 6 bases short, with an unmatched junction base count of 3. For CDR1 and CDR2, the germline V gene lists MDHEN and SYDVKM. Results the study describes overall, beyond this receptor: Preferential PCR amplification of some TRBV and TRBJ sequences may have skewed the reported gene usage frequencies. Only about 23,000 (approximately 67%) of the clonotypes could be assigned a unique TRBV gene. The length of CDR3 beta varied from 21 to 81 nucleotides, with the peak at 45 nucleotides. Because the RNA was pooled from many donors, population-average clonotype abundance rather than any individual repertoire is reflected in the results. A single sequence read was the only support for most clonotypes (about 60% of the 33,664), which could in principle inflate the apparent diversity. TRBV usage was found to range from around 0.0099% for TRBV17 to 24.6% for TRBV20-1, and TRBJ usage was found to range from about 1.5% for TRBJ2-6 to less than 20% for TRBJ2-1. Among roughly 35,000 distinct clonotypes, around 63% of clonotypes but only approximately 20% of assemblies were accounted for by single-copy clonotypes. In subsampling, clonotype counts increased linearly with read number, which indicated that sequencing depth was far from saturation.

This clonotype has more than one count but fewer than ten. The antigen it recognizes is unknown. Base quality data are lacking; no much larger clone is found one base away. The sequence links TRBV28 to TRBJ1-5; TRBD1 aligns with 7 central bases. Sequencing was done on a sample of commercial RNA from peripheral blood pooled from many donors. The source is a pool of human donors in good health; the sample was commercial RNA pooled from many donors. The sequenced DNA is TGTGCCAGCAGTTGGGACAGAAGTCAGCCCCAGCATTTT. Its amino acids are CASSWDRSQPQHF.